A single T cell receptor (beta chain) is shown here with its context. These data originate in a study of radiation and T cells in renal cell carcinoma. Time point noted: baseline pretreatment blood. Treatment of the sample: 15 Gy SBRT to primary tumor, nephrectomy 4 weeks later. The V gene's germline CDR1 is SGDLS and CDR2 YYNGEE. The CDR3 consists of 14 residues. Germline trimming cut 3 bases from V and 1 base from J; bases unmatched to any gene: 2. Sequencing used immunoSEQ multiplex PCR; TCRdb keeps in-frame clones, though not all of them. The sample contains about 49,000 clones, roughly 80% of which appear only once.

The clonotype comes from a woman aged 65 to 85 with renal cell carcinoma. V usage is TRBV9 and J usage is TRBJ1-1; TRBD1 agrees at 8 bases. This sample comprised blood, obtained from a patient whose treatment included radiotherapy and nephrectomy. This chain's CDR3 is CASSAGGSNTEAFF. DNA for the CDR3: TGTGCCAGCAGCGCAGGGGGCTCGAACACTGAAGCTTTCTTT. The variable domain in full, with the rest retrieved from reference TRBV9 and TRBJ1-1, is DSGVTQTPKHLITATGQRVTLRCSPRSGDLSVYWYQQSLDQGLQFLIQYYNGEERAKGNILERFSAQQFPDLHSELNLSSLELGDSALYFCASSAGGSNTEAFFGQGTRLTVV.